Listed below are T cell receptor beta chains from one sample, sequenced in a study of T cells in Graves' hyperthyroidism and ophthalmopathy. TCRdb processed the multiplex PCR reads anew with MiXCR; each CDR3 protein has one entry. The sample carries 540,000 or so distinct CDR3 sequences, 15% to 19% recorded once. Sequences were obtained from blood. These receptors originate from a woman under 40 with Graves' hyperthyroidism. The CDR3 runs from the conserved cysteine through the conserved F or W. D genes are given only for firm matches. Clone size, where shown, is once, few, many, or a class for clones that have expanded.

j_call d_call v_call clone_size cdr3_nt cdr3_aa
TRBJ2-6 NA TRBV28 NA TGTGCCAGCAGTTTTTGGTACTCCGGAGATAAAGGGGCCAACGTCCTGACTTTC CASSFWYSGDKGANVLTF
TRBJ2-1 TRBD1 TRBV27 many TGTGCCAGCAGCTGGACAGGTTGGAATGAGCAGTTCTTC CASSWTGWNEQFF
TRBJ1-2 NA TRBV9 few TGTGCCAGCAGCGTAGGAGGCGCAGGCGATGGCTACACCTTC CASSVGGAGDGYTF
TRBJ1-2 NA TRBV5-1 once TGCGCCAGCAGCTTGGAGCCTAGCGGCTACACCTTC CASSLEPSGYTF
TRBJ1-1 NA TRBV3-1 many TGTGCCAGCAGCCAAGATTTAGGTGATTCGAACACTGAAGCTTTCTTT CASSQDLGDSNTEAFF
TRBJ2-5 NA TRBV28 NA TGTGCCAGCAGTCACCCCCCCTACCGGGGGCGACAAGAGACCCAGTACTTC CASSHPPYRGRQETQYF
TRBJ2-7 TRBD1 TRBV6-1 many TGTGCCAGCAGGACAGGGGGCAGGGAGCAGTACTTC CASRTGGREQYF
TRBJ1-6 TRBD1 TRBV20-1 many TGCAGTGCTAGAGATCAGTCTCCGGACAGGGCGAATTCACCCCTCCACTTT CSARDQSPDRANSPLHF
TRBJ2-1 TRBD2 TRBV19 few TGTGCCAGTAGTATCCTTCTAGCGGGAGGCGGCAATGAGCAGTTCTTC CASSILLAGGGNEQFF
TRBJ2-1 TRBD2 TRBV5-1 many TGCGCCAGCAGCTTGGAGCGGGGGGCCGCCCTTTCCTACAATGAGCAGTTCTTC CASSLERGAALSYNEQFF
TRBJ2-3 TRBD2 TRBV27 NA TGTGCCAGCAGACCTCCCCCTCGGACTAGCGGGATCACAGATACGCAGTATTTT CASRPPPRTSGITDTQYF
TRBJ2-3 TRBD2 TRBV5-1 many TGCGCCAGCAGCCACACGCAAGCGGGAGTTCGCACAGATACGCAGTATTTT CASSHTQAGVRTDTQYF
TRBJ1-4 NA TRBV6-1 NA TGTGCCAGCCACCCGCGGCCGGGGAATGAAAAACTGTTTTTT CASHPRPGNEKLFF
TRBJ1-6 NA TRBV18 many TGTGCCAGCTCTTCCGGGACGGATAATTCACCCCTCCACTTT CASSSGTDNSPLHF
TRBJ2-1 NA TRBV12-3/TRBV12-4 many TGTGCCAGCAGTTTTCTCCTTTCCCCTTATGAGCAGTTCTTC CASSFLLSPYEQFF
TRBJ1-1 NA TRBV30 NA TGTGCCTGGAGCGAACCTGGGGGGGCGTCTTTCTTT CAWSEPGGASFF
TRBJ2-7 NA TRBV7-9 few TGTGCCAGCAACACCGGGACCCCGACCGAGCAGTACTTC CASNTGTPTEQYF
TRBJ2-7 NA TRBV20-1 many TGCAGTGCTAGTACAGGAGGCTACGAGCAGTACTTC CSASTGGYEQYF
TRBJ2-7 TRBD2 TRBV13 many TGTGCCAGCAGCTCCATGCGGCGGGAGCAGAGATACGAGCAGTACTTC CASSSMRREQRYEQYF
TRBJ2-1 NA TRBV19 few TGTGCCAGTAAACCCAGGGGGGTCTCCTACAATGAGCAGTTCTTC CASKPRGVSYNEQFF
TRBJ2-5 TRBD2 TRBV24-1 few TGTGCCACCAGTGTCCCTTCGGGGGGTCAAGAGACCCAGTACTTC CATSVPSGGQETQYF
TRBJ2-1 NA TRBV7-9 few TGTGCCAGCAGCTTATCTCCCCCAGGGGACTACAATGAGCAGTTCTTC CASSLSPPGDYNEQFF
TRBJ2-1 TRBD2 TRBV20-1 NA TGCAGTGCTAGTGGGCTAGCGGGAGCTTTCAATGAGCAGTTCTTC CSASGLAGAFNEQFF
TRBJ1-2 NA TRBV18 once TGTGCCAGCTCCTATGTACGACAGTACTATGGCTACACCTTC CASSYVRQYYGYTF